This TCR beta chain stems from a study of Graves' ophthalmopathy and Graves' hyperthyroidism. Study-level findings and limits: Also, most clonotypes expanded in the thyroid above 0.001 frequency appeared in blood. Ophthalmopathy was separated from stable hyperthyroidism by a 13-signature model with over 85% sensitivity and around 81% specificity.

CDR1 DFQATT and CDR2 SNEGSKA come from the germline V gene (reference sequence). The CDR3 is 15 amino acids. RNA transcripts were the template, and TCR beta CDR3 regions were amplified from them. First-round RT-PCR used HTBI primers; second-round multiplex PCR followed. TCRdb redid the calling of the multiplex PCR reads with MiXCR, one entry per CDR3 protein. The top ten clones hold approximately 12% of a sample with over a million distinct CDR3 sequences, about 35% of them seen once. Details on this clonotype: What it binds is unknown. A junction boundary mismatches the germline segment, possibly from a read error.

The receptor was derived from an adult man with Graves' hyperthyroidism. Sample: peripheral blood or thyroid tissue (not recorded which). V gene TRBV20-1 combines with J gene TRBJ2-7; TRBD2 matches 10 bases. The CDR3 reads CSTRDASGGTYEQYF. DNA of the CDR3: TGCAGTACTAGAGATGCTAGCGGGGGCACCTACGAGCAGTACTTC.